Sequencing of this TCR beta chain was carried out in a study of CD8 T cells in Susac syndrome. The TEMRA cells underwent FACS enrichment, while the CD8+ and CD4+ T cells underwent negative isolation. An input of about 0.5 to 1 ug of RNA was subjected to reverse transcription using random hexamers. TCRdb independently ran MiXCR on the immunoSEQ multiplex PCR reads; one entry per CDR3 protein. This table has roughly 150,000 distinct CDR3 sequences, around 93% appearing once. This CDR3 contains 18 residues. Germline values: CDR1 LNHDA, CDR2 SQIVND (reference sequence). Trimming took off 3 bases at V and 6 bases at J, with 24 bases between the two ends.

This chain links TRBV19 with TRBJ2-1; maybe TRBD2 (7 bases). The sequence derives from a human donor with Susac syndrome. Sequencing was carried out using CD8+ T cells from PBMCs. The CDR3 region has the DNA TGTGCCAGTAGTATCTCCTCGGGGGGCAGTGGAACAGGCAATGAGCAGTTCTTC. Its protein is CASSISSGGSGTGNEQFF.